A single sample gave rise to the 21 T cell receptor beta chains below, sequenced in a study of blood T cell repertoires in COVID-19. This table comes from immunoSEQ multiplex PCR, and its TCRdb copy is limited to in-frame clones, with some not included. The sample consists of some 300,000 clones, around four fifths of them appearing once. What was sequenced was peripheral blood. The receptors were gathered from a woman in her forties or fifties with active or convalescent COVID-19.

The chain combines TRBV20-1 with TRBJ2-1; 15 bases line up with TRBD2. The CDR3 covers 18 residues. Per germline, CDR1 DFQATT and CDR2 SNEGSKA (reference sequence). V lost 3 bases, J lost 7 bases, and 13 bases stayed unmatched. CDR3 amino acids: CSASGLAGGPVGGNEQFF. CDR3 sequence (DNA): TGCAGTGCTAGTGGACTAGCGGGAGGGCCGGTAGGTGGGAATGAGCAGTTCTTC.

The rearrangement uses TRBV7-9 and TRBJ2-5; 11 nucleotides align to TRBD1. Trimming took 4 bases from V and 4 from J; bases not matched to a gene: 2. The length of the CDR3 is 14 residues. Germline assignment: CDR1 SEHNR and CDR2 FQNEAQ (reference sequence). CDR3 region: CASSWDRGLETQYF. CDR3 coding DNA: TGTGCCAGCAGCTGGGACAGGGGGTTAGAGACCCAGTACTTC.

There are a few counts of this clone. The V gene is TRBV12-3 or TRBV12-4, the J gene TRBJ2-1, with 9 bases fitting TRBD1. The V and J ends lost 5 bases and 9 bases, in that order; junction bases with no gene match: 5. The CDR3 is 13 amino acids. CDR3 amino acids: CASSPQGASEQFF. CDR3 nucleotides: TGTGCCAGCAGTCCACAGGGGGCTAGTGAGCAGTTCTTC.

This rearrangement joins TRBV27 to TRBJ2-7; 10 bases agree with TRBD1. The CDR3 length is 15 residues. In germline, CDR1 is MNHEY, CDR2 SMNVEV (reference sequence). V was clipped by 6 bases and J by 2 bases; unmatched bases: 7. The CDR3 DNA reads as TGTGCCAGCAGACACTGGGACAGGGGCACCTACGAGCAGTACTTC. It translates to CASRHWDRGTYEQYF.

V is TRBV6-5 and J is TRBJ1-1; unclear D gene. V lost 0 bases and J 0 bases, leaving 8 bases between the germline ends. The CDR3 has 15 amino acids. Germline loops: CDR1 MNHEY, CDR2 SVGAGI. CDR3 residues: CASSYSYTLNTEAFF. The DNA of the CDR3 is TGTGCCAGCAGTTACTCCTATACCTTGAACACTGAAGCTTTCTTT.

This chain links TRBV28 with TRBJ1-3; weak D call: TRBD1 (6 bases). The CDR3 totals 15 residues. Trimming shortened V by 5 bases and J by 2 bases, and 13 bases separated the two germline ends. The germline gives CDR1 MDHEN, CDR2 SYDVKM. CDR3 sequence (DNA): TGTGCCAGCAGTCCCCGGGGGGCTCCTGGAAACACCATATATTTT. Its protein product is CASSPRGAPGNTIYF.

This chain connects TRBV20-1 to TRBJ2-5, with D tentatively TRBD1 (5 bases). The CDR3 sequence is 11 residues long. The germline V and J ends were trimmed by 6 bases and 4 bases, with 9 bases remaining between them. Germline V gene data show CDR1 as DFQATT and CDR2 as SNEGSKA (reference sequence). CDR3 sequence (DNA): TGCAGTGCGTCAGGGTTAGAGACCCAGTACTTC. Residues: CSASGLETQYF.

The chain joins TRBV19 to TRBJ1-1; 9 nucleotides align to TRBD1. The length of the CDR3 is 16 residues. The V gene's germline CDR1 is LNHDA and CDR2 SQIVND (reference sequence). V was clipped by 7 bases and J by 1 base; unmatched bases: 10. CDR3 sequence: CASTDRGALRNTEAFF. The DNA of the CDR3 is TGTGCCAGTACCGACAGGGGGGCACTACGGAACACTGAAGCTTTCTTT.

The chain uses TRBV27 and TRBJ2-3; D perhaps matches TRBD2 (6 bases). Trimming took 4 bases from V and 4 from J, leaving 12 bases between them. The CDR3 is made up of 14 amino acids. Germline values: CDR1 MNHEY, CDR2 SMNVEV (reference sequence). In DNA, the CDR3 is TGTGCCAGCAGTTGGGGCGGGACCTCAGATACGCAGTATTTT. Protein: CASSWGGTSDTQYF.

Only a few counts were recorded for this clone. V and J are TRBV29-1 and TRBJ2-1, with 8 bases aligning to TRBD1. V was pared by 4 bases and J by 10 bases, with 6 bases of the junction left unmatched. The germline CDR1 and CDR2 sequences are SQVTM and ANQGSEA. The CDR3 length is 12 residues. CDR3: CSVGRQGWEQFF. CDR3 sequence (DNA): TGCAGCGTTGGCCGACAGGGGTGGGAGCAGTTCTTC.

The rearrangement joins TRBV7-2 to TRBJ2-3, with a tentative D call TRBD2 (7 bases). The CDR3 sequence is 18 residues long. The V gene's germline CDR1 is SGHTA and CDR2 FQGNSA. Trimming took off 5 bases at V and 6 bases at J, with 27 bases between the two ends. DNA for the CDR3: TGTGCCAGCAGCCTAACCCCTCCCGCGGGGGCAAGTGGGGATACGCAGTATTTT. Protein sequence: CASSLTPPAGASGDTQYF.

V usage is TRBV14 and J usage is TRBJ2-1; 13 bases are shared with TRBD2. Per the germline V gene, CDR1 is SGHDN and CDR2 is FVKESK. The length of the CDR3 is 16 residues. Trimming took 0 bases from V and 6 from J; bases not matched to a gene: 2. The CDR3 DNA reads as TGTGCCAGCAGCCAAGAACTAGCGGGAGGGCCCAATGAGCAGTTCTTC. Protein: CASSQELAGGPNEQFF. The full variable domain, with the rest looked up from reference TRBV14 and TRBJ2-1, is EAGVTQFPSHSVIEKGQTVTLRCDPISGHDNLYWYRRVMGKEIKFLLHFVKESKQDESGMPNNRFLAERTGGTYSTLKVQPAELEDSGVYFCASSQELAGGPNEQFFGPGTRLTVL.

This clone has only one observation. The chain employs TRBV18 and TRBJ1-5, with 8 nucleotides matching TRBD1. This CDR3 region has 15 residues. V lost 8 bases to trimming and J lost 6 bases; unmatched junction nucleotides: 12. Germline V gene data show CDR1 as KGHSH and CDR2 as LQKENI. This CDR3 is CASTAQGATSQPQHF. CDR3 nucleotides: TGTGCCAGCACAGCCCAGGGGGCTACCTCTCAGCCCCAGCATTTT.

The chain joins TRBV5-1 to TRBJ2-1; 11 bases map to TRBD2. This CDR3 is 15 amino acids long. After removal of 1 base from V and 8 bases from J, the junction contained 5 bases not matched to a gene. From germline, CDR1 is SGHRS and CDR2 YFSETQ. The CDR3 region has the DNA TGCGCCAGCAGCTTGCCACTAGCGGGAGTGGATGAGCAGTTCTTC. Amino acid sequence: CASSLPLAGVDEQFF.

The chain combines TRBV15 with TRBJ1-5, with a weak D call TRBD1 (5 bases). This CDR3 region has 15 residues. The germline V and J ends were trimmed by 1 base and 0 bases, with 7 bases remaining between them. Germline lookup yields CDR1 LNHNV and CDR2 YYDKDF (reference sequence). The chain's CDR3 is CATSRARASNQPQHF. CDR3 DNA sequence: TGTGCCACCAGCAGAGCCAGGGCTAGCAATCAGCCCCAGCATTTT.

CDR3 nucleotide sequence: TGTGCCAGCAGTAGACCGGGACAGGGTATTAAAGCTTTCTTT. Amino acid sequence: CASSRPGQGIKAFF. The chain has TRBV28 and TRBJ1-1, with TRBD1 identical over 9 bases. Germline trimming cut 5 bases from V and 9 bases from J; bases unmatched to any gene: 10. Germline V gene data show CDR1 as MDHEN and CDR2 as SYDVKM. This CDR3 comprises 14 residues.

This sequence joins TRBV7-2 and TRBJ2-1, with D maybe TRBD1 (6 bases). CDR3 size: 15 residues. Germline values: CDR1 SGHTA, CDR2 FQGNSA. V lost 2 bases and J lost 3, with 11 bases in between. The CDR3 nucleotides are TGTGCCAGCAGCTTAATCCAGGGGTACTACAATGAGCAGTTCTTC. Its protein is CASSLIQGYYNEQFF.

The CDR3 spells CATSRDRLAGTYQETQYF. The CDR3 region has the DNA TGTGCCACCAGCAGAGATAGACTAGCGGGAACGTACCAAGAGACCCAGTACTTC. This chain uses TRBV15 with TRBJ2-5, with TRBD2 identical over 11 bases. CDR3 length: 18 residues. Germline CDR1 and CDR2: LNHNV and YYDKDF (reference sequence). V lost 0 bases to trimming and J lost 0 bases; unmatched junction nucleotides: 6.

This chain links TRBV5-1 with TRBJ2-2; possible D gene TRBD2, 6 bases. The CDR3 loop spans 14 amino acids. V was shortened by 0 bases and J by 7 bases, with 10 bases between the two germline ends. Per the germline V gene, CDR1 is SGHRS and CDR2 is YFSETQ. The DNA of the CDR3 is TGCGCCAGCAGCTTGGGCCGGGAGAACGGGGAGCTGTTTTTT. It encodes CASSLGRENGELFF. Supplemented by reference TRBV5-1 and TRBJ2-2, the full variable domain reads KAGVTQTPRYLIKTRGQQVTLSCSPISGHRSVSWYQQTPGQGLQFLFEYFSETQRNKGNFPGRFSGRQFSNSRSEMNVSTLELGDSALYLCASSLGRENGELFFGEGSRLTVL.

This chain uses TRBV5-8 with TRBJ2-3, with 8 bases identical to TRBD2. CDR3 length equals 16 residues. The V segment lost 4 bases and the J segment 5 bases; nucleotides outside the gene matches: 12. From germline, CDR1 is SGHTS and CDR2 YDEGEE. The CDR3 loop is CASSLGLSGVGDTQYF. CDR3 bases: TGTGCCAGCAGCCTGGGACTTAGCGGGGTGGGAGATACGCAGTATTTT.

This clone was observed once. The rearrangement links TRBV4-1 to TRBJ2-7; a possible D gene is TRBD2 (7 bases). Germline CDR1 MGHRA, CDR2 YSYEKL. The CDR3 loop spans 17 amino acids. The V and J ends lost 0 bases and 3 bases respectively, with 18 bases between them. For the CDR3, the DNA is TGCGCCAGCAGCCAAGATGGGGGGGGCGTCCTCTTCTACGAGCAGTACTTC. Protein sequence: CASSQDGGGVLFYEQYF.